The 32 T cell receptor beta chains given below trace back to one sample, sequenced in a study of blood T cell repertoires in COVID-19. Clones were sequenced by immunoSEQ multiplex PCR, and TCRdb holds only the in-frame ones, with some missing. The sample has a few hundred thousand clones, about nine tenths seen once. The sequencing input was PBMCs or T cells enriched from blood (not recorded which). Every receptor here comes from a middle-aged man who had recovered from COVID-19.

The genes are TRBV18 and TRBJ2-7, with D possibly being TRBD1 (5 bases). The CDR3 contains 14 residues. The V end lost 5 bases, the J end lost 1 base, and 12 bases lay between the germline ends. In germline, CDR1 is KGHSH, CDR2 LQKENI. Here the CDR3 DNA reads TGTGCCAGCTCAGACCAGGGCAGATCCTACGAGCAGTACTTC. This gives the protein CASSDQGRSYEQYF.

The sample holds one count of this clone. The chain combines TRBV6-1 with TRBJ2-7; D might be TRBD1 (6 bases). Trimming removed 0 bases at V and 4 bases at J, with 13 bases between. The length of the CDR3 is 15 residues. Germline-derived CDR1 and CDR2 are MNHNS and SASEGT. The chain's CDR3 is CASSEARQVAYEQYF. DNA of the CDR3: TGTGCCAGCAGTGAAGCGAGACAGGTTGCGTACGAGCAGTACTTC.

The gene calls are TRBV27 and TRBJ2-7; 7 bases are shared with TRBD1. Per the germline V gene, CDR1 is MNHEY and CDR2 is SMNVEV (reference sequence). With V trimmed by 3 bases and J by 3 bases, 8 bases remained unmatched. The CDR3 covers 15 residues. CDR3 nucleotides: TGTGCCAGCAGTTTTGCCGGGACAGCCTACTACGAGCAGTACTTC. Amino acids: CASSFAGTAYYEQYF.

This clone occurred a few times. The chain has TRBV3-1 (or the pseudogene TRBV3-2) and TRBJ2-3; 9 bases agree with TRBD2. The CDR3 length is 16 residues. After removal of 4 bases from V and 0 bases from J, the junction contained 5 bases not matched to a gene. CDR1 and CDR2 (germline): LGHDT, YNNKEL (reference sequence). The CDR3 DNA follows: TGTGCCAGCAGCCCGTTAGCGGGAGCTAGCACAGATACGCAGTATTTT. Encoded protein: CASSPLAGASTDTQYF.

V is TRBV7-2 and J is TRBJ2-7, with 7 bases fitting TRBD1. There are 14 residues in the CDR3. Germline V gene data show CDR1 as SGHTA and CDR2 as FQGNSA. Trimming removed 3 bases from V and 4 bases from J; junction bases left unmatched: 6. The CDR3 DNA reads as TGTGCCAGCAGCTTTAACAGGGGTGGATACGAGCAGTACTTC. Its translation: CASSFNRGGYEQYF. Full variable domain (rest looked up from reference TRBV7-2 and TRBJ2-7): GAGVSQSPSNKVTEKGKDVELRCDPISGHTALYWYRQSLGQGLEFLIYFQGNSAPDKSGLPSDRFSAERTGGSVSTLTIQRTQQEDSAVYLCASSFNRGGYEQYFGPGTRLTVT.

This chain links TRBV5-4 with TRBJ2-1; D ambiguous. V lost 0 bases to trimming and J lost 0 bases, with 13 bases between them. The CDR3 spans 17 residues. Germline assignment: CDR1 SGHNT and CDR2 YYREEE (reference sequence). The CDR3: CASSLGRPSGSYNEQFF. In nucleotides, the CDR3 is TGTGCCAGCAGCTTGGGCCGCCCTAGTGGCTCCTACAATGAGCAGTTCTTC.

The chain combines TRBV9 with TRBJ2-1, with D unresolved. This CDR3 is built from 14 residues. V dropped 0 bases and J dropped 5 bases, with 9 bases sitting between them. The germline CDR1 and CDR2 sequences are SGDLS and YYNGEE. This chain's CDR3 is CASSVAIQDNEQFF. CDR3 nucleotide sequence: TGTGCCAGCAGCGTAGCTATCCAGGACAATGAGCAGTTCTTC.

This clone was counted between two and nine times. The V and J genes are TRBV7-2 and TRBJ1-5; no firm D call. CDR1 SGHTA and CDR2 FQGNSA come from the germline V gene. The V gene lost 5 bases and the J gene lost 5 bases, with 16 bases spanning the gap. The CDR3 runs to 15 residues. The CDR3 nucleotides are TGTGCCAGCAGCGAACGGGTACGGGGAGATCAGCCCCAGCATTTT. Protein: CASSERVRGDQPQHF.

The rearrangement uses TRBV5-4 and TRBJ2-5; 8 bases line up with TRBD2. Germline loops: CDR1 SGHNT, CDR2 YYREEE (reference sequence). J was trimmed by 1 base and V by 9 bases; bases with no gene match: 8. This CDR3 is built from 14 residues. CDR3 amino acids: CATSTSAFQETQYF. The CDR3 DNA reads TGTGCCACGTCGACTAGCGCCTTCCAAGAGACCCAGTACTTC.

A word on this clone: Other DNA sequences within the sample encode an identical CDR3. This chain uses TRBV3-1 (or the pseudogene TRBV3-2) with TRBJ1-5, with TRBD1 as a possible D gene (6 bases). The germline CDR1 and CDR2 sequences are LGHDT and YNNKEL (reference sequence). The V and J ends lost 3 bases and 2 bases respectively, with 8 bases between them. This CDR3 is built from 14 residues. This CDR3 is CASSQGAGNQPQHF. In nucleotides, the CDR3 is TGTGCCAGCAGCCAGGGGGCGGGCAATCAGCCCCAGCATTTT.

This chain connects TRBV12-3 or TRBV12-4 to TRBJ1-2; D is unresolved. V shed 9 bases and J shed 4 bases, with 6 bases lying between them. The CDR3 runs 10 residues. In DNA, the CDR3 is TGTGCCAGTCGGGGCTATGGCTACACCTTC. Protein: CASRGYGYTF.

The CDR3 protein is CASSGDRVPYNSPLHF. DNA for the CDR3: TGTGCCAGCAGTGGAGACAGGGTGCCCTATAATTCACCCCTCCACTTT. The chain employs TRBV25-1 and TRBJ1-6, with TRBD1 matching over 7 bases. Germline assignment: CDR1 MGHDK and CDR2 SYGVNS. V lost 4 bases and J lost 2; bases outside the gene matches: 5. The CDR3 is 16 amino acids.

This clone was seen a handful of times. The V call is TRBV11-2, the J call TRBJ1-6, with D possibly matching TRBD1 (5 bases). V lost 5 bases, J lost 4 bases, and 9 bases lay in between. Germline assignment: CDR1 SGHAT and CDR2 FQNNGV. The CDR3 spans 14 residues. The CDR3 DNA reads as TGTGCCAGCAGCGTCGACAGTTATAATTCACCCCTCCACTTT. Protein: CASSVDSYNSPLHF.

The V gene is TRBV29-1, the J gene TRBJ2-1; D might be TRBD1 (6 bases). V gave up 4 bases and J gave up 0 bases, with 13 bases separating them. CDR1 SQVTM and CDR2 ANQGSEA come from the germline V gene. This CDR3 is built from 15 residues. The CDR3 sequence: CSVVKGTYSYNEQFF. The CDR3 region has the DNA TGCAGCGTTGTGAAAGGGACATACTCCTACAATGAGCAGTTCTTC.

The chain recombines TRBV5-8 with TRBJ2-5; D unresolved. The V gene lost 4 bases and the J gene lost 2 bases, with 12 bases spanning the gap. Germline CDR1 reads SGHTS; CDR2 reads YDEGEE. The CDR3 is 14 residues long. The CDR3: CASSPRSGQETQYF. The DNA for the CDR3 is TGTGCCAGCAGCCCTCGCTCGGGTCAAGAGACCCAGTACTTC.

This chain connects TRBV7-2 to TRBJ1-4, with 7 bases matching TRBD1. Germline lookup yields CDR1 SGHTA and CDR2 FQGNSA. This CDR3 region has 16 residues. V shed 1 base and J 8 bases; nucleotides not matched to a gene: 10. CDR3 residues: CASSLVVGQGEEKLFF. For the CDR3, the DNA is TGTGCCAGCAGCTTAGTGGTTGGGCAGGGGGAGGAAAAACTGTTTTTT. The full variable domain, with the rest looked up from reference TRBV7-2 and TRBJ1-4, is GAGVSQSPSNKVTEKGKDVELRCDPISGHTALYWYRQSLGQGLEFLIYFQGNSAPDKSGLPSDRFSAERTGGSVSTLTIQRTQQEDSAVYLCASSLVVGQGEEKLFFGSGTQLSVL.

The chain links TRBV21-1 to TRBJ1-1; the table calls TRBD1, which could not be checked here. TRBV21-1 is listed as a pseudogene. There are 16 residues in the CDR3. The DNA for the CDR3 is TGTGCCAGCAGCAAGGGACAGGGGGGTATATGTACTGAAGCTTTCTTT. Encoded protein: CASSKGQGGICTEAFF.

The chain uses TRBV7-9 and TRBJ2-2; 8 bases agree with TRBD2. V shed 5 bases and J 4 bases; nucleotides not matched to a gene: 12. Germline values: CDR1 SEHNR, CDR2 FQNEAQ (reference sequence). The CDR3 loop spans 17 amino acids. This CDR3 is CASSPIPLADLTGELFF. DNA of the CDR3: TGTGCCAGCAGCCCAATTCCACTAGCGGATCTCACCGGGGAGCTGTTTTTT.

CDR3 sequence reads: CATSRGLAGGRNEQFF. CDR3 in DNA: TGTGCCACCAGCAGGGGACTAGCGGGAGGCAGGAATGAGCAGTTCTTC. The V and J genes are TRBV15 and TRBJ2-1; TRBD2 aligns across 15 bases. The CDR3 spans 16 residues. Germline CDR1 and CDR2: LNHNV and YYDKDF (reference sequence). V was clipped by 3 bases and J by 7 bases; unmatched bases: 4.

The V call is TRBV3-1 (or the pseudogene TRBV3-2), the J call TRBJ2-1, with TRBD1 matching over 11 bases. CDR3 length: 19 residues. V gave up 4 bases and J gave up 0 bases; unmatched junction bases: 11. Germline assignment: CDR1 LGHDT and CDR2 YNNKEL (reference sequence). DNA of the CDR3: TGTGCCAGCAGCCTTCCGGGACAGGGGGTAACAGGCTCCTACAATGAGCAGTTCTTC. It translates to CASSLPGQGVTGSYNEQFF.

This chain connects TRBV25-1 to TRBJ1-2; 7 bases align to TRBD1. V was pared by 8 bases and J by 8 bases, with 8 bases of the junction left unmatched. The CDR3 consists of 12 residues. The V gene's germline CDR1 is MGHDK and CDR2 SYGVNS. For the CDR3, the DNA is TGTGCCAGCCGCGAGGGGGCGCGGGGCTACACCTTC. Translation: CASREGARGYTF.

The chain is built from TRBV2 and TRBJ2-7; 10 nucleotides align to TRBD2. CDR3 length: 19 amino acids. The V and J ends lost 6 bases and 5 bases, in that order; junction bases with no gene match: 22. Per germline, CDR1 SNHLY and CDR2 FYNNEI. CDR3 DNA sequence: TGTGCCAGCAGCCACAAAGTTCGGGGGGCTAGCGGGAGTTATCACGAGCAGTACTTC. Translating gives CASSHKVRGASGSYHEQYF.

CDR3 in DNA: TGTGCCAGCAGCCAGGACAGTTGGGGGGAAAAACTGTTTTTT. As protein: CASSQDSWGEKLFF. The V gene is TRBV7-2, the J gene TRBJ1-4; TRBD1 might be the D (6 bases). The V gene's germline CDR1 is SGHTA and CDR2 FQGNSA. Trimming removed 5 bases from V and 8 bases from J, with 15 bases in between. The CDR3 has 14 residues.

In regard to this clone: Other DNA sequences in the sample encode the same CDR3. J is TRBJ1-4 and V is TRBV6-5, with D possibly TRBD1 on 5 matching bases. From germline, CDR1 is MNHEY and CDR2 SVGAGI. With 8 bases removed from V and 0 bases from J, the gap between germline ends came to 7 bases. This CDR3 is built from 13 residues. The CDR3 DNA is TGTGCCAGCGGAGGGGCAACTAATGAAAAACTGTTTTTT. This sequence encodes CASGGATNEKLFF.

Details on this clone: The same CDR3 can be traced to other DNA sequences in this sample. DNA for the CDR3: TGTGCCAGTAGTATCAGGGCTTCTGGGGCCAACGTCCTGACTTTC. It translates to CASSIRASGANVLTF. The chain joins TRBV19 to TRBJ2-6; tentative D call: TRBD1 (5 bases). Germline-derived CDR1 and CDR2 are LNHDA and SQIVND (reference sequence). The CDR3 runs 15 residues. Trimming stripped 3 bases from V and 1 base from J, with 7 bases between.

The gene calls are TRBV7-3 and TRBJ1-2; 12 bases agree with TRBD1. There are 15 residues in the CDR3. Trimming took 0 bases from V and 7 from J; bases not matched to a gene: 3. Germline CDR1 is SGHTA and CDR2 is FQGTGA. Here the CDR3 reads CASSLTAGQGAGYTF. DNA for the CDR3: TGTGCCAGCAGCTTAACTGCGGGACAGGGGGCTGGCTACACCTTC.

Details on this clone: The junction differs from germline at one of its ends, possibly a read error. The chain carries TRBV18 and TRBJ2-2, with 9 bases identical to TRBD1. The CDR3 extends over 16 amino acids. Germline V gene lookup returns CDR1 KGHSH and CDR2 LQKENI. The CDR3 DNA is TGTGCCAGCTCGCCACCGGGACAGGGTGAAACCGGGGAGCTGTTTTTT. Amino acids: CASSPPGQGETGELFF. Full variable domain (outside the CDR3, taken from reference TRBV18 and TRBJ2-2): NAGVMQNPRHLVRRRGQEARLRCSPMKGHSHVYWYRQLPEEGLKFMVYLQKENIIDESGMPKERFSAEFPKEGPSILRIQQVVRGDSAAYFCASSPPGQGETGELFFGEGSRLTVL.

The chain joins TRBV9 to TRBJ1-2; the D gene is possibly TRBD1 (5 bases). The V end was cut by 3 bases, the J end by 4 bases, with 13 bases between. This CDR3 spans 14 amino acids. Germline-derived CDR1 and CDR2 are SGDLS and YYNGEE. The CDR3 protein is CASSAGSGVYGYTF. The CDR3 DNA sequence: TGTGCCAGCAGCGCCGGGTCGGGGGTCTATGGCTACACCTTC.

This clone was seen more than once but under ten times. The gene calls are TRBV27 and TRBJ2-1, with no clear D. The CDR3 totals 17 residues. Trimming removed 4 bases from V and 5 bases from J, with 21 bases in between. Per germline, CDR1 MNHEY and CDR2 SMNVEV (reference sequence). The CDR3 sequence is CASSSVALDEANNEQFF. The CDR3 DNA reads as TGTGCCAGCAGTTCCGTCGCGTTAGATGAGGCTAACAATGAGCAGTTCTTC.

The chain uses TRBV19 and TRBJ2-7; D remains ambiguous. Per germline, CDR1 LNHDA and CDR2 SQIVND (reference sequence). Trimming took 5 bases from V and 2 from J, leaving 10 bases between them. This CDR3 contains 13 residues. In DNA form, the CDR3 reads TGTGCCAGTAGTCGCGGCCGAGCCTACGAGCAGTACTTC. Amino acid sequence: CASSRGRAYEQYF.

The chain combines TRBV7-2 with TRBJ2-5; 13 bases are a match to TRBD2. Trimming cost V 4 bases and J 5 bases; bases outside gene matches: 4. The CDR3 runs 15 residues. Germline loops: CDR1 SGHTA, CDR2 FQGNSA. As DNA, the CDR3 is TGTGCCAGCAGCTCGGGACTAGCGGGGTGGGAGACCCAGTACTTC. Its protein product is CASSSGLAGWETQYF. Combining the CDR3 with reference TRBV7-2 and TRBJ2-5 gives the whole variable domain GAGVSQSPSNKVTEKGKDVELRCDPISGHTALYWYRQSLGQGLEFLIYFQGNSAPDKSGLPSDRFSAERTGGSVSTLTIQRTQQEDSAVYLCASSSGLAGWETQYFGPGTRLLVL.

This clone was counted once. The chain combines TRBV10-2 with TRBJ2-3, with 11 bases matching TRBD2. The V gene end was trimmed by 6 bases and the J gene end by 2 bases; junction bases not matched to a gene: 1. This CDR3 region has 14 residues. Germline V gives CDR1 WSHSY, CDR2 SAAADI. The CDR3 sequence is CASRLAGVTDTQYF. In DNA form, the CDR3 reads TGCGCCAGCAGACTAGCGGGAGTCACAGATACGCAGTATTTT.